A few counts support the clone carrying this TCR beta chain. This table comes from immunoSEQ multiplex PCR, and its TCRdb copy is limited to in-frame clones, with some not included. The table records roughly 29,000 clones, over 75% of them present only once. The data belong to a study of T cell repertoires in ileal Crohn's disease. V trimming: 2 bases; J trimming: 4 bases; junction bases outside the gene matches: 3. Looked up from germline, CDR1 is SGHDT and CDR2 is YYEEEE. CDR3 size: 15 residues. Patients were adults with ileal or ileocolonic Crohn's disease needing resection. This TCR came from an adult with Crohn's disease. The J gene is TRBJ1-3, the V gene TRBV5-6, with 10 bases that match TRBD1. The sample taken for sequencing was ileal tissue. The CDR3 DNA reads TGTGCCAGCAGCTTCCCGGGACAGGGGGGAAACACCATATATTTT. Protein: CASSFPGQGGNTIYF.